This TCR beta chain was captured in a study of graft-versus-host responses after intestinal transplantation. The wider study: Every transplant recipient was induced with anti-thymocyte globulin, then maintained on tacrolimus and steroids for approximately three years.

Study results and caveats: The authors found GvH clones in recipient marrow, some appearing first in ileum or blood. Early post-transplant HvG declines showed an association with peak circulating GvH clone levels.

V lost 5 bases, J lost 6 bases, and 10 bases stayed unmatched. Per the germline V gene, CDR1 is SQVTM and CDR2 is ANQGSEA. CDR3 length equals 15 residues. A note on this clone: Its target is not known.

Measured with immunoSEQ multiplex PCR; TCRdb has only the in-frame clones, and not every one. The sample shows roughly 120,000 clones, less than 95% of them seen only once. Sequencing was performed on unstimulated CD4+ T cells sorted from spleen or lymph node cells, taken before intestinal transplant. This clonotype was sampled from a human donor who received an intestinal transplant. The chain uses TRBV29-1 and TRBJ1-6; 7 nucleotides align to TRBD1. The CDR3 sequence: CSVQLAGTVNSPLHF. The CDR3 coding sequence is TGCAGCGTTCAACTAGCCGGGACAGTTAATTCACCCCTCCACTTT.